This T cell receptor (beta chain) was sequenced for a study of neurological immune-mediated disorders. A single record per CDR3 protein comes from TCRdb applying MiXCR to the 5' RACE reads. This table holds tens of thousands of distinct CDR3 sequences, 13% found once. The sample's time point: technical triplicate 1. What was sequenced was CD4+ T cells from blood. The receptors originated from a female donor with HTLV-1-associated myelopathy (HAM/TSP).

The genes are TRBV6-6 and TRBJ2-7; perhaps TRBD1 as D (5 bases). The CDR3 spans 14 residues. Per germline, CDR1 MNHNY and CDR2 SVGAGI (reference sequence). V lost 4 bases and J lost 1, with 11 bases in between. CDR3 sequence: CASSSGSESYEQYF. The CDR3 DNA reads as TGTGCCAGCAGTTCAGGGTCGGAATCCTACGAGCAGTACTTC.